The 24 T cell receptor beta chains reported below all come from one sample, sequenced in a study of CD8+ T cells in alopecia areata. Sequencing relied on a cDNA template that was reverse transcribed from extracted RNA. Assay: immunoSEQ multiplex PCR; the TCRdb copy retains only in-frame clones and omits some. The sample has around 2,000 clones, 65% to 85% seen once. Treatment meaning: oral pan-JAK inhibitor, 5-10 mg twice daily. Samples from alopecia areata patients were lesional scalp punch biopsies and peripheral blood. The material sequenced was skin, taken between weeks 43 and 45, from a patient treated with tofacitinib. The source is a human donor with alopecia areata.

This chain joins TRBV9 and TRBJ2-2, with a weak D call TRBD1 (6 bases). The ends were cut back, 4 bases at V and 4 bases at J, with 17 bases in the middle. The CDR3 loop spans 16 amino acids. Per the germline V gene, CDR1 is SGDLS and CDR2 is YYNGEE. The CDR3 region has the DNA TGTGCCAGCAGCAACCCAGTCCAGGGGAGCACCGGGGAGCTGTTTTTT. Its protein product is CASSNPVQGSTGELFF.

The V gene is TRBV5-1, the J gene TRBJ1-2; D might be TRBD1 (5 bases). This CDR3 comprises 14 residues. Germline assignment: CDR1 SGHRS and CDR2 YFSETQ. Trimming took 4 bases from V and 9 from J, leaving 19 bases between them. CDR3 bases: TGCGCCAGCAGCCCGACGACAGTTGGGTTAAGCTACACCTTC. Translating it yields CASSPTTVGLSYTF.

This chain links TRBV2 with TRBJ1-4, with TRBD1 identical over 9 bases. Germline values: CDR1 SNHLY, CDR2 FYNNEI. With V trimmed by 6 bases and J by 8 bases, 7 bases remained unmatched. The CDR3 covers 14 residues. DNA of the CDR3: TGTGCCAGCAGCCCCGGGACAGGGAGGGAAAAACTGTTTTTT. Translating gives CASSPGTGREKLFF.

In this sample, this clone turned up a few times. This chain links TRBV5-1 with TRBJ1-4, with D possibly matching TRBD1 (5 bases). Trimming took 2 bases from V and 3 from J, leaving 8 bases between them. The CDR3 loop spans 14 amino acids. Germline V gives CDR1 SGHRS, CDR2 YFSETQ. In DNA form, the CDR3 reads TGCGCCAGCAGCTTTTCGGGGGCTAATGAAAAACTGTTTTTT. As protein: CASSFSGANEKLFF.

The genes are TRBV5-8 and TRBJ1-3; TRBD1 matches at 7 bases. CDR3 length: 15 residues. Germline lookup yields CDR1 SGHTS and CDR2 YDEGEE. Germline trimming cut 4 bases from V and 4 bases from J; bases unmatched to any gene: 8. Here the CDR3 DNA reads TGTGCCAGCAGCCGACAGGGTAGGAAAGGAAACACCATATATTTT. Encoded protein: CASSRQGRKGNTIYF. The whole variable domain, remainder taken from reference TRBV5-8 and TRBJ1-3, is EAGVTQSPTHLIKTRGQQATLRCSPISGHTSVYWYQQALGLGLQFLLWYDEGEERNRGNFPPRFSGRQFPNYSSELNVNALELEDSALYLCASSRQGRKGNTIYFGEGSWLTVV.

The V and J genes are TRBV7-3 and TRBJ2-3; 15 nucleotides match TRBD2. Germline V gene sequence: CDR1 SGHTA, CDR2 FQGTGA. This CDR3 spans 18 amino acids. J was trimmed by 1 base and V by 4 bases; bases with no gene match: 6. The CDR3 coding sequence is TGTGCCAGCAGCTCGGGACTAGCGGGGGGCCAACGCACAGATACGCAGTATTTT. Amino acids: CASSSGLAGGQRTDTQYF.

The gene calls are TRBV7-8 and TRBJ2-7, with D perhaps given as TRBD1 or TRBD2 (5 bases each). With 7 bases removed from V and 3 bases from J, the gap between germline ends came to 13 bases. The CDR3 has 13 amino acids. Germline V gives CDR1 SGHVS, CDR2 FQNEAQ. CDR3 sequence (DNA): TGTGCCAGCATGGGGGAATGGAGCTACGAGCAGTACTTC. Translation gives CASMGEWSYEQYF.

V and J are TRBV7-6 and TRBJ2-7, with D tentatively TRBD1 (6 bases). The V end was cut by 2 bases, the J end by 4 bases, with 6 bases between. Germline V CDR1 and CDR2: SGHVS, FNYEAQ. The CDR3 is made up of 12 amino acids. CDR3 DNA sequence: TGTGCCAGCAGCTTACAGGGGTACGAGCAGTACTTC. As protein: CASSLQGYEQYF.

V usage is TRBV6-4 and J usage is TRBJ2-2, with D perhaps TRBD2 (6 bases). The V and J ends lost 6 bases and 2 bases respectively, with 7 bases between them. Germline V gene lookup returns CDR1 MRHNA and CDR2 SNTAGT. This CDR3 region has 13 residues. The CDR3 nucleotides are TGTGCCAGCAGCGGGACTAACACCGGGGAGCTGTTTTTT. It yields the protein CASSGTNTGELFF.

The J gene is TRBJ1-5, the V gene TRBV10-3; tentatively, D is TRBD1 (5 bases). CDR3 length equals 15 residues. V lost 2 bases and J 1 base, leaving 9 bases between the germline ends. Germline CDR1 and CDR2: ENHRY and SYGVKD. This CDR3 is CAISEGQGSNQPQHF. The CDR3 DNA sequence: TGTGCCATCAGTGAGGGGCAGGGCAGCAATCAGCCCCAGCATTTT.

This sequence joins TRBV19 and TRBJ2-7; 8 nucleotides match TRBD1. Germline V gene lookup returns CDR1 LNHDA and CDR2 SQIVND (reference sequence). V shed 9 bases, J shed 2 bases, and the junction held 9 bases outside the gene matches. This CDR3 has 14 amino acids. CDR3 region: CASSRQGNAYEQYF. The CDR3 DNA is TGTGCCAGCTCCCGACAGGGGAATGCCTACGAGCAGTACTTC. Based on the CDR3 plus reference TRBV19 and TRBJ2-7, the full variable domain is DGGITQSPKYLFRKEGQNVTLSCEQNLNHDAMYWYRQDPGQGLRLIYYSQIVNDFQKGDIAEGYSVSREKKESFPLTVTSAQKNPTAFYLCASSRQGNAYEQYFGPGTRLTVT.

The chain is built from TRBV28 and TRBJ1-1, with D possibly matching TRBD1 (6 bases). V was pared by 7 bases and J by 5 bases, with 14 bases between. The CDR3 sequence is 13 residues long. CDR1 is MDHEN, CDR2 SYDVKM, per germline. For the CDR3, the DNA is TGTGCCAGCAAGAGGGGGTCTTGGACTGAAGCTTTCTTT. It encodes CASKRGSWTEAFF.

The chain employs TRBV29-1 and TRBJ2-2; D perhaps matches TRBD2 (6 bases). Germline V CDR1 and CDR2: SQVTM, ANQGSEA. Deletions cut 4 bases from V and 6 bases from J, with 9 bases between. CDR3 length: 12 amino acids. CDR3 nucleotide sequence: TGCAGCGTTGTGGGGGGAGCCGGGGAGCTGTTTTTT. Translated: CSVVGGAGELFF.

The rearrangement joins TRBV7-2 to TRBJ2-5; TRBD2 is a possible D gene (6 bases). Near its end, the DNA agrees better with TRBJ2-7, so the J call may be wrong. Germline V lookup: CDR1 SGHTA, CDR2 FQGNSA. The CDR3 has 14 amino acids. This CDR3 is CASSLYGGAYEQYF. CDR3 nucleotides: TGTGCCAGCAGCTTATACGGGGGAGCCTACGAGCAGTACTTC.

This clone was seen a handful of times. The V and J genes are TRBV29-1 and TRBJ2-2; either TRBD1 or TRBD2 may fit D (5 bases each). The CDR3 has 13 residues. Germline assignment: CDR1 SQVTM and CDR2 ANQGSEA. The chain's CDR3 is CSGTRLGTGELFF. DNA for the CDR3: TGCAGTGGGACCCGGCTGGGCACCGGGGAGCTGTTTTTT.

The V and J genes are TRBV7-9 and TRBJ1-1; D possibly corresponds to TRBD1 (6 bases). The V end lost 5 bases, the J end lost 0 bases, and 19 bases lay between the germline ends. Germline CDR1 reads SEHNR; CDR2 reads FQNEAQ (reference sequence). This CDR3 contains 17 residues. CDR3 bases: TGTGCCAGCAGCCCTACAGGGACCTCGTTCATGAACACTGAAGCTTTCTTT. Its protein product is CASSPTGTSFMNTEAFF.

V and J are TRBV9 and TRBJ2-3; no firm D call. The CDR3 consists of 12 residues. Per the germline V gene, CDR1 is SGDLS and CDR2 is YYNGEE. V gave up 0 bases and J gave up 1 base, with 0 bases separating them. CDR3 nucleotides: TGTGCCAGCAGCGTAGGCACAGATACGCAGTATTTT. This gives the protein CASSVGTDTQYF. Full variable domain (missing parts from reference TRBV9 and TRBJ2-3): DSGVTQTPKHLITATGQRVTLRCSPRSGDLSVYWYQQSLDQGLQFLIQYYNGEERAKGNILERFSAQQFPDLHSELNLSSLELGDSALYFCASSVGTDTQYFGPGTRLTVL.

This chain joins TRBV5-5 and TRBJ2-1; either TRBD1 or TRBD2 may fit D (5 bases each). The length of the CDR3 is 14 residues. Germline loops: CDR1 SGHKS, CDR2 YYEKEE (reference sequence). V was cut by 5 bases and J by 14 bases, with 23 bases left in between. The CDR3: CASRGPGPSANEFF. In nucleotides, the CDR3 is TGTGCCAGCAGAGGTCCGGGACCTTCGGCCAATGAGTTCTTC.

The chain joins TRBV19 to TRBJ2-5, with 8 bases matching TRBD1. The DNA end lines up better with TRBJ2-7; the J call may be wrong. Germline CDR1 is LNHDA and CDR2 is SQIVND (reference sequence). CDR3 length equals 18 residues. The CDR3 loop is CASSTPGIVAGGFYEQYF. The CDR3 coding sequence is TGTGCCAGTAGTACGCCTGGCATTGTGGCAGGGGGCTTCTACGAGCAGTACTTC.

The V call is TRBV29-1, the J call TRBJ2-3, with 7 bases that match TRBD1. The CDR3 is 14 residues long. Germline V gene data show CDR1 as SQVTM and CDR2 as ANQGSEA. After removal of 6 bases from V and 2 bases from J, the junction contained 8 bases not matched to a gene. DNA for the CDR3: TGCAGCGTAGCCAAGGGGGCGCCCACAGATACGCAGTATTTT. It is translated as CSVAKGAPTDTQYF.

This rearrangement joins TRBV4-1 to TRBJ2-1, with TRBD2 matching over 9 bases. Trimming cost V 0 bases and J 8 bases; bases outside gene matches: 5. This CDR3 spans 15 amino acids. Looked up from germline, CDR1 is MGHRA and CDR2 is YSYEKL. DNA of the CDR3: TGCGCCAGCAGCCAAGAGGGACTAGCTAAATATGAGCAGTTCTTC. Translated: CASSQEGLAKYEQFF.

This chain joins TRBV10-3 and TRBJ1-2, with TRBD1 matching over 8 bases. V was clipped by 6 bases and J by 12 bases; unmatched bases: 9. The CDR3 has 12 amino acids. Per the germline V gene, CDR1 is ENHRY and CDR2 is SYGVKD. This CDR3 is CAIRKEQGGNTF. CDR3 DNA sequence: TGTGCCATCAGAAAAGAACAGGGGGGGAACACCTTC.

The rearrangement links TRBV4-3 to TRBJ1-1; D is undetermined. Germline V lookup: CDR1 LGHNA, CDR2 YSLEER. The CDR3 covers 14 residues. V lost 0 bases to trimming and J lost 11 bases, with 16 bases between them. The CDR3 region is CASSQEGWTGGAFF. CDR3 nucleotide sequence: TGCGCCAGCAGCCAAGAAGGGTGGACGGGCGGGGCTTTCTTT.

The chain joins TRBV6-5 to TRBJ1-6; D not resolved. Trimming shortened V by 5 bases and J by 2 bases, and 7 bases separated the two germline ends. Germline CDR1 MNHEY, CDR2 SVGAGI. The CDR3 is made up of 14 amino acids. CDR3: CASSRGAYNSPLHF. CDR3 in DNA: TGTGCCAGCAGTCGGGGAGCCTATAATTCACCCCTCCACTTT.